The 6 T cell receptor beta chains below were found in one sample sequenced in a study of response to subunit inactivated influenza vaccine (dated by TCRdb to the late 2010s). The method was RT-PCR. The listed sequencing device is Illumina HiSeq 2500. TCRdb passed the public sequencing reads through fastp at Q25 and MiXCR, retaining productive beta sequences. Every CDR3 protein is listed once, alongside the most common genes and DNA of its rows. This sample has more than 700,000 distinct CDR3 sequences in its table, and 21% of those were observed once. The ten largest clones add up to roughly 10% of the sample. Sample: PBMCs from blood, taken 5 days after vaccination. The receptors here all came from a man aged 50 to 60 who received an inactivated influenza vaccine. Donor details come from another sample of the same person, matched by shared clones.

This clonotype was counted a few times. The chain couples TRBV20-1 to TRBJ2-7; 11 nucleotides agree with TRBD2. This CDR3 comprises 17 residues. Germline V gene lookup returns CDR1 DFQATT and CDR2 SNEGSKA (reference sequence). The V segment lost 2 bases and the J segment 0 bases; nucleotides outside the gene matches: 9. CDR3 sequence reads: CSARRLAGPAISYEQYF. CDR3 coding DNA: TGCAGTGCTAGACGACTAGCGGGACCCGCTATCTCCTACGAGCAGTACTTC.

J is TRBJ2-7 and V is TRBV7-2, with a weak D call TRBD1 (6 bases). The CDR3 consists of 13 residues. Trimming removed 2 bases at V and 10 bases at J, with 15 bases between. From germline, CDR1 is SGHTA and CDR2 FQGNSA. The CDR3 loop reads CASSLSQVGAQYF. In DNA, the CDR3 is TGTGCCAGCAGCTTATCGCAAGTGGGGGCACAGTACTTC. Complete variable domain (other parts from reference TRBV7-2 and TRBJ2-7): GAGVSQSPSNKVTEKGKDVELRCDPISGHTALYWYRQSLGQGLEFLIYFQGNSAPDKSGLPSDRFSAERTGGSVSTLTIQRTQQEDSAVYLCASSLSQVGAQYFGPGTRLTVT.

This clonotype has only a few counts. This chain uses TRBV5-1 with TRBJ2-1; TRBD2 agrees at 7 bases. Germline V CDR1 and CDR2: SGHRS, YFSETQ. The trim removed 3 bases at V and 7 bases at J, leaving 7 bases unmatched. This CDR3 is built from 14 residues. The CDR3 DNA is TGCGCCAGCAGCTCCACTAGCGCCCTTAATGAGCAGTTCTTC. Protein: CASSSTSALNEQFF.

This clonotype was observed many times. The CDR3 region is CASSLFADEQYF. DNA for the CDR3: TGCGCCAGCAGCTTGTTTGCCGACGAGCAGTACTTC. The rearrangement uses TRBV5-1 and TRBJ2-7; D gene unclear. Per germline, CDR1 SGHRS and CDR2 YFSETQ. The CDR3 runs to 12 residues. With 1 base removed from V and 5 bases from J, the gap between germline ends came to 7 bases.

This CDR3 reads CAISGLAHYEQYF. DNA of the CDR3: TGTGCCATCAGTGGGCTAGCTCACTACGAGCAGTACTTC. The chain carries TRBV10-3 and TRBJ2-7, with D possibly being TRBD2 (5 bases). Germline-derived CDR1 and CDR2 are ENHRY and SYGVKD. V lost 4 bases, J lost 3 bases, and 10 bases lay in between. The CDR3 consists of 13 residues.

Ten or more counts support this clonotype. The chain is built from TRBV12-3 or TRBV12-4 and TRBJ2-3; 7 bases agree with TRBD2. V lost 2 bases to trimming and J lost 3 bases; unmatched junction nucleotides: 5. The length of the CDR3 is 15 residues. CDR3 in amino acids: CASSLSWGGTDTQYF. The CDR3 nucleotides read TGTGCCAGCAGTTTATCTTGGGGGGGGACAGATACGCAGTATTTT.